The 8 T cell receptor beta chains reported below all come from one sample, sequenced in a study of cytomegalovirus exposure and HLA in healthy donors. This PCR relied on a set of 60 Vbeta primers and 13 Jbeta primers. Measured with immunoSEQ multiplex PCR; TCRdb has only the in-frame clones, and not every one. The sample lists about 160,000 clones; roughly 80% were seen once. The sequenced material came from PBMCs. These TCRs come from a man in his thirties or forties in good health and CMV-seronegative.

The chain is built from TRBV6-5 and TRBJ2-7; TRBD1 matches at 10 bases. The V segment lost 6 bases and the J segment 2 bases; nucleotides outside the gene matches: 4. CDR3 size: 14 residues. CDR1 and CDR2 (germline): MNHEY, SVGAGI. In nucleotides, the CDR3 is TGTGCCAGCAGCTCCGACAGGGGGCCCTACGAGCAGTACTTC. Amino acids: CASSSDRGPYEQYF.

This chain joins TRBV19 and TRBJ1-2, with a weak D call TRBD1 (5 bases). The CDR3 extends over 12 amino acids. The V end was cut by 5 bases, the J end by 8 bases, with 12 bases between. CDR1 is LNHDA, CDR2 SQIVND, per germline (reference sequence). CDR3 amino acids: CASSPRTLGYTF. CDR3 bases: TGTGCCAGTAGTCCAAGGACATTGGGCTACACCTTC.

The CDR3 reads CASSVVVTSGTTQYF. As DNA, the CDR3 is TGTGCCAGCAGCGTAGTCGTGACTAGCGGGACTACGCAGTATTTT. The J gene is TRBJ2-3, the V gene TRBV9, with 11 bases aligning to TRBD2. The CDR3 has 15 amino acids. V was pared by 0 bases and J by 8 bases, with 5 bases of the junction left unmatched. Germline CDR1 and CDR2: SGDLS and YYNGEE. The whole variable domain, filled in from reference TRBV9 and TRBJ2-3, reads DSGVTQTPKHLITATGQRVTLRCSPRSGDLSVYWYQQSLDQGLQFLIQYYNGEERAKGNILERFSAQQFPDLHSELNLSSLELGDSALYFCASSVVVTSGTTQYFGPGTRLTVL.

The V gene is TRBV4-1, the J gene TRBJ2-1; TRBD2 matches at 9 bases. Germline CDR1 and CDR2: MGHRA and YSYEKL. The CDR3 is made up of 18 amino acids. With 3 bases clipped from V and 0 bases from J, the junction kept 9 bases outside the gene matches. CDR3 in amino acids: CASSHIRLAAISYNEQFF. The CDR3 DNA reads TGCGCCAGCAGCCATATCCGACTAGCGGCCATCTCCTACAATGAGCAGTTCTTC.

The rearrangement links TRBV5-1 to TRBJ1-2, with D uncertain. The germline V and J ends were trimmed by 0 bases and 6 bases, with 27 bases remaining between them. Germline V gene data show CDR1 as SGHRS and CDR2 as YFSETQ. The CDR3 has 19 amino acids. This chain's CDR3 is CASSLAAGSHLKPLDGYTF. The CDR3 DNA follows: TGCGCCAGCAGCTTGGCCGCCGGGTCTCATCTAAAGCCTCTCGATGGCTACACCTTC.

This sequence joins TRBV28 and TRBJ2-2; TRBD1 aligns across 7 bases. V was pared by 5 bases and J by 6 bases, with 21 bases of the junction left unmatched. The CDR3 totals 19 residues. Germline CDR1 is MDHEN and CDR2 is SYDVKM. Here the CDR3 reads CASSTLADRVSLDSGELFF. In nucleotides, the CDR3 is TGTGCCAGCAGTACCCTGGCCGACAGGGTTAGTTTGGACTCCGGGGAGCTGTTTTTT. Full variable domain (outside the CDR3, taken from reference TRBV28 and TRBJ2-2): DVKVTQSSRYLVKRTGEKVFLECVQDMDHENMFWYRQDPGLGLRLIYFSYDVKMKEKGDIPEGYSVSREKKERFSLILESASTNQTSMYLCASSTLADRVSLDSGELFFGEGSRLTVL.

The chain has TRBV6-1 and TRBJ1-2, with 7 nucleotides matching TRBD1. Germline V CDR1 and CDR2: MNHNS, SASEGT. Trimming removed 10 bases from V and 4 bases from J; junction bases left unmatched: 12. CDR3 size: 14 residues. The CDR3 coding sequence is TGTGCCACCAGGGAACGTGGGGACAGCTATGGCTACACCTTC. Translated: CATRERGDSYGYTF.

V and J are TRBV6-5 and TRBJ1-6; D is ambiguous. CDR1 MNHEY and CDR2 SVGAGI come from the germline V gene. The CDR3 spans 13 residues. Trimming took off 2 bases at V and 8 bases at J, with 7 bases between the two ends. DNA of the CDR3: TGTGCCAGCAGTTACGCCGAGGATTCACCCCTCCACTTT. This encodes CASSYAEDSPLHF.